The sequence of this T cell receptor (beta chain) was determined in a study of blood T cell repertoires in COVID-19. Overall study context: In each case, the material was cDNA or gDNA derived from T cells, B-cell-depleted T cells, or PBMCs.

There are 15 residues in the CDR3. Per germline, CDR1 SGHTA and CDR2 FQGNSA. V lost 1 base and J lost 2; bases outside the gene matches: 3. As handled by the study authors: Amplification of reference gene primers provided the estimated nucleated cell counts. Here immunoSEQ multiplex PCR was the method, and the copy in TCRdb shows in-frame clones only, minus some. The V and J calls and clone size are taken from that table; D and trimming were inferred from the DNA. The profile shows 90,000 to 120,000 clones, roughly 83% of them singletons. The chain employs TRBV7-2 and TRBJ2-3; TRBD2 agrees at 7 bases. The specimen was peripheral blood. The sequence was obtained from a woman older than 75 with active or convalescent COVID-19. This chain's CDR3 is CASSLGLAATDTQYF. Written as DNA, the CDR3 is TGTGCCAGCAGCTTAGGACTAGCAGCCACAGATACGCAGTATTTT.